This is a list of T cell receptor beta chains from one sample in a study of blood T cell repertoires in COVID-19. TCRdb keeps only in-frame clones here, not all; method: immunoSEQ multiplex PCR. Altogether under 150,000 clones are present, nearly 85% being singletons, with the ten largest covering roughly 3.9%. The sequencing sample was made of PBMCs or T cells enriched from blood (not recorded which). All receptors come from a man aged 50 to 59 in a cohort exposed to, infected with or recovered from COVID-19 (not recorded which). Both conserved end residues are part of each CDR3. The D gene is left open where the match is weak. For some rows the clone size is stated as once, few or many, or as a class when expanded; others skip it.

>NA|15|TRBV5-1|NA|TRBJ1-4
CASSEFMPADEKLFF
TGCGCCAGCAGCGAGTTCATGCCTGCCGATGAAAAACTGTTTTTT
>few|15|TRBV7-2|TRBD1|TRBJ1-6
CASSLVGQVSSPLHF
TGTGCCAGCAGCTTAGTCGGACAGGTTAGCTCACCCCTCCACTTT
>NA|12|TRBV12-5|NA|TRBJ1-3
CASGQSGNTIYF
TGTGCTAGTGGCCAAAGCGGAAACACCATATATTTT
>NA|15|TRBV24-1|TRBD2|TRBJ2-3
CATSEREPLTDTQYF
TGTGCCACCAGTGAGCGGGAGCCTTTAACAGATACGCAGTATTTT
>NA|13|TRBV2|NA|TRBJ2-5
CASSAWTEETQYF
TGTGCCAGCAGTGCTTGGACAGAAGAGACCCAGTACTTC
>NA|13|TRBV28|NA|TRBJ1-3
CASSFSSGNTIYF
TGTGCCAGCAGTTTTTCGAGTGGAAACACCATATATTTT
>few|13|TRBV5-5|NA|TRBJ1-2
CASSSEGGYGYTF
TGTGCCAGCAGCTCAGAGGGAGGCTATGGCTACACCTTC
>once|13|TRBV13|NA|TRBJ2-3
CASSFSDTDTQYF
TGTGCCAGCAGCTTTAGCGACACAGATACGCAGTATTTT
>NA|17|TRBV19|NA|TRBJ2-6
CASSPLPGVSGANVLTF
TGTGCCAGTAGTCCTCTCCCAGGGGTTTCTGGGGCCAACGTCCTGACTTTC
>NA|15|TRBV30|TRBD1|TRBJ2-7
CAWSLDRGASYEQYF
TGTGCCTGGAGTCTCGACAGGGGAGCGTCCTACGAGCAGTACTTC
>NA|15|TRBV30|TRBD1|TRBJ1-2
CAWSVPGQGRYGYTF
TGTGCCTGGAGTGTACCGGGACAGGGCCGGTATGGCTACACCTTC
>NA|12|TRBV19|TRBD1|TRBJ1-2
CATNTGGSGYTF
TGTGCCACCAATACAGGGGGATCTGGCTACACCTTC
>NA|17|TRBV14|TRBD2|TRBJ2-5
CASSQYGAGLGRETQYF
TGTGCCAGCAGCCAATATGGCGCGGGACTAGGCAGAGAGACCCAGTACTTC
>NA|12|TRBV30|NA|TRBJ1-1
CAWSAPGTEAFF
TGTGCCTGGAGTGCCCCAGGGACTGAAGCTTTCTTT
>NA|16|TRBV27|TRBD1|TRBJ2-7
CASRGQGTGDSYEQYF
TGTGCCAGCAGGGGCCAAGGGACAGGGGATTCCTACGAGCAGTACTTC
>few|15|TRBV9|NA|TRBJ2-1
CASSVGWQGGDEQFF
TGTGCCAGCAGCGTAGGGTGGCAGGGTGGGGATGAGCAGTTCTTC
>NA|14|TRBV10-3|TRBD1|TRBJ1-3
CAISESARGNTIYF
TGTGCCATCAGTGAGTCAGCCAGGGGGAACACCATATATTTT
>NA|16|TRBV19|NA|TRBJ1-5
CASSGLFAAAGQPQHF
TGTGCCAGTAGTGGCCTCTTCGCGGCAGCGGGTCAGCCCCAGCATTTT
>NA|17|TRBV6-2/TRBV6-3|TRBD1|TRBJ2-3
CASSYSLGQISTDTQYF
TGTGCCAGCAGTTACAGTCTGGGACAGATAAGCACAGATACGCAGTATTTT
>NA|11|TRBV30|NA|TRBJ1-2
CAWTVTGSYTF
TGTGCCTGGACTGTGACGGGAAGCTACACCTTC
>NA|15|TRBV18|NA|TRBJ1-2
CASSPVAGPSDGYTF
TGTGCCAGCTCACCAGTTGCTGGTCCATCGGATGGCTACACCTTC
>NA|16|TRBV19|TRBD2|TRBJ2-5
CASSIRLASIKETQYF
TGTGCCAGTAGTATACGACTAGCCTCGATCAAAGAGACCCAGTACTTC
>NA|14|TRBV2|NA|TRBJ1-1
CASSWGSLNTEAFF
TGTGCCAGCAGCTGGGGCAGTTTGAACACTGAAGCTTTCTTT
>NA|16|TRBV15|TRBD2|TRBJ2-3
CATSNSPGLAGETQYF
TGTGCCACCAGCAACTCCCCGGGACTAGCGGGAGAAACGCAGTATTTT
>NA|13|TRBV3-1/TRBV3-2|NA|TRBJ1-3
CASSQVSGNTIYF
TGTGCCAGCAGCCAAGTATCTGGAAACACCATATATTTT
>NA|16|TRBV6-2/TRBV6-3|TRBD2|TRBJ2-1
CASSPFTSLAGVEQFF
TGTGCCAGCAGCCCTTTTACGTCGCTAGCGGGAGTAGAGCAGTTCTTC
>NA|18|TRBV5-4|TRBD1|TRBJ1-2
CASSLDGGTGGDFRSYTF
TGTGCCAGCAGCTTGGATGGGGGGACAGGGGGTGATTTTAGGAGCTACACCTTC
>NA|16|TRBV5-4|NA|TRBJ2-7
CASSLDRLVGDYEQYF
TGTGCCAGCAGCTTGGACAGACTAGTTGGGGACTACGAGCAGTACTTC
>NA|19|TRBV7-9|TRBD1|TRBJ1-2
CASSFPSGTGGAGGYGYTF
TGTGCCAGCAGCTTTCCTTCCGGGACAGGGGGCGCGGGGGGATATGGCTACACCTTC
>NA|12|TRBV7-6|NA|TRBJ2-3
CASSHYGDTQYF
TGTGCCAGCAGTCATTACGGGGATACGCAGTATTTT
>few|15|TRBV7-9|TRBD2|TRBJ2-1
CASSFSGSVYNEQFF
TGTGCCAGCAGTTTTAGCGGGAGTGTCTACAATGAGCAGTTCTTC
>NA|11|TRBV6-2/TRBV6-3|NA|TRBJ1-2
CASSWGENDTF
TGTGCCAGCAGTTGGGGGGAAAACGACACCTTC
>NA|14|TRBV3-1/TRBV3-2|NA|TRBJ1-5
CASSQGRGNQPQHF
TGTGCCAGCAGCCAAGGCAGGGGCAATCAGCCCCAGCATTTT
>NA|14|TRBV25-1|NA|TRBJ1-1
CASSGHQMNTEAFF
TGTGCCAGCAGTGGTCATCAGATGAACACTGAAGCTTTCTTT
>few|15|TRBV5-1|TRBD1|TRBJ1-5
CASSLQGASNQPQHF
TGCGCCAGCAGCTTACAGGGGGCGTCAAATCAGCCCCAGCATTTT
>few|15|TRBV6-2/TRBV6-3|NA|TRBJ1-6
CASSYPDSDNSPLHF
TGTGCCAGCAGTTACCCGGACAGCGATAATTCACCCCTCCACTTT
>NA|14|TRBV5-1|TRBD1|TRBJ1-5
CASSSGTENQPQHF
TGCGCCAGCAGCTCAGGGACAGAGAATCAGCCCCAGCATTTT
>NA|17|TRBV23-1|NA|TRBJ2-5
CASSQSRGPTLQETQYF
TGCGCCAGCAGTCAATCGAGAGGGCCCACTCTCCAAGAGACCCAGTACTTC
>NA|15|TRBV6-5|TRBD2|TRBJ2-1
CASLPTSGGPNEQFF
TGTGCCAGCCTACCGACTAGCGGGGGTCCGAATGAGCAGTTCTTC
>NA|17|TRBV18|TRBD2|TRBJ2-7
CASSPLPTSGGAYEQYF
TGTGCCAGCTCACCCCTCCCAACTAGCGGAGGGGCCTACGAGCAGTACTTC
>NA|16|TRBV9|NA|TRBJ2-7
CASSVGGRAPSYEQYF
TGTGCCAGCAGCGTCGGGGGGCGGGCCCCCTCCTACGAGCAGTACTTC
>once|13|TRBV7-3|NA|TRBJ1-1
CASSWTLNTEAFF
TGTGCCAGCAGCTGGACACTGAACACTGAAGCTTTCTTT
>few|14|TRBV4-1|NA|TRBJ1-2
CASSQDRGDYGYTF
TGCGCCAGCAGCCAAGATAGGGGTGACTATGGCTACACCTTC
>NA|15|TRBV5-4|TRBD2|TRBJ2-3
CASSFAGGVTDTQYF
TGTGCCAGCAGCTTTGCGGGGGGGGTCACAGATACGCAGTATTTT
>NA|17|TRBV7-3|NA|TRBJ2-3
CASSLKAGGASTDTQYF
TGTGCCAGCAGCTTAAAGGCCGGCGGAGCTAGCACAGATACGCAGTATTTT
>NA|14|TRBV19|TRBD1|TRBJ2-7
CASSRTGPGYEQYF
TGTGCCAGTAGTAGGACAGGGCCAGGCTACGAGCAGTACTTC
>NA|16|TRBV18|NA|TRBJ2-6
CASSPLLSDTNNVLTF
TGTGCCAGCTCACCCCTTCTTTCGGACACGAACAACGTCCTGACTTTC
>NA|13|TRBV2|TRBD1|TRBJ2-7
CASSGDRGDEQYF
TGTGCCAGCAGTGGAGACAGGGGGGACGAGCAGTACTTC